This T cell receptor beta chain originates from a study of tumor-infiltrating lymphocytes in primary liver carcinoma (dated by TCRdb to about 2017). Background on the whole study: Between late 2015 and March 2016, roughly five patients in China with histopathologically diagnosed primary liver carcinoma had their tumors surgically resected. Each sample produced roughly 3.5 to 7.13 million productive TCRbeta reads, and read depth showed no significant difference between tissue types. Hepatocellular carcinoma (four) or combined HCC and intrahepatic cholangiocarcinoma (one) was present in the five patients, who were three men and two women aged 30 to 69 years. The five patients had tumors staged T1-T3 N0M0, with maximum diameters ranging from about 4 to 11 cm. Across five regions of each liver tumor, along with adjacent normal tissue and blood, the study brought together TCRbeta repertoire sequencing, expression microarrays and whole-exome sequencing. Technical replicate repertoires showed high reproducibility, with mean shared-clone rates around 0.91 and correlation coefficients above 0.95. A total of 35 specimens from 5 patients, comprising some 25 tumor regions, 5 adjacent noncancerous liver tissues and 5 peripheral blood samples, were covered by TCRbeta repertoire sequencing.

Using a constant-region primer and ProtoScript II reverse transcriptase, TCRbeta-specific cDNA was reverse-transcribed from 450 to 650 ng total RNA. Construction of the TCRbeta libraries relied on three nested rounds of multiplex PCR, following a slightly modified ARM-PCR procedure. The first two PCR rounds used multiplex TRBV1-TRBV30 forward primers with a Cbeta reverse primer, each for approximately 11 cycles. Sample barcodes and Illumina adapters were added in a final 25-cycle PCR using Deep VentR polymerase. Amplicons of 200-500 bp were gel-purified with a QIAquick gel extraction kit before sequencing. An Illumina HiSeq 2500 was used to sequence the TCRbeta amplicons, generating 250-bp paired-end reads. In the original analysis: Reads were quality-trimmed with Trimmomatic v0.33, and paired reads were merged with FLASH v1.2.11 to recover full CDR3 sequences. V, D and J germline segments were assigned to the rearranged TCRbeta sequences using MiGEC v1.2.1b. Clonotype statistics and Shannon-Wiener diversity indices were computed with VDJtools v1.0.0. Except for diversity analysis, only each sample's 250 most abundant clonotypes were used in subsequent analyses to reduce sampling bias. The public reads were quality trimmed at Q25 with fastp and then assembled into clones with MiXCR by TCRdb, keeping productive beta chains. Each record represents a unique CDR3 protein, reported with the most common genes and DNA among its rows. What appears here as the V and J calls and clone size reflects TCRdb's work, not the paper's. This sample gives about 200,000 distinct CDR3 sequences in total; 65% of them show up just once. Of the sample, approximately 7% is held by the ten largest clones.

Blood RNA was extracted from unsorted whole blood with TRIzol reagent; germline DNA came from the DNeasy Blood & Tissue kit. Chronic HBV infection was present in the patients, and the patients were treatment-naive at sampling. Before surgery, 3 to 5 milliliters of peripheral blood were collected into K2EDTA tubes. What the authors observed across the whole study: With just 4 to 6 patients in the study, the authors point out that the findings should be validated in a larger study. Consistent with antigen-driven expansion, pairs of tumor regions showed higher repertoire overlap (mean about 36%) than either tumor-adjacent pairs (approximately 17%) or tumor-blood pairs (roughly 15%). A significantly larger repertoire fraction was made up by the top 250 clones in tumors than in blood (p = 0.039). Comparison of CD4+ and CD8+ T cell repertoires was precluded by the use of bulk unsorted samples. Because sequencing covered only the TCR beta chain and unpaired alpha chains were not captured, true repertoire diversity is likely underestimated.

Trimming costs V 0 bases and J 6 bases, and their ends lie 14 bases apart. Including cysteine and phenylalanine, the CDR3 has 15 amino acids. The CDR3 DNA has 45 bases and is translated from base 1. The germline V gene supplies CDR1 MGHRA and CDR2 YSYEKL. On this clonotype: No antigen is known for it. This may arise from a read error, as a much more abundant clone is one base away.

The chain is encoded by TRBV4-1 joined to TRBJ2-5, with the D gene tentatively TRBD1 or TRBD2, based on 5 matching bases in each. The sequence derives from an older woman with primary liver carcinoma and hepatitis B virus infection. The sequencing input was peripheral blood. The bases read TGCGCCAGCAGCCAAGAGGGACCAGCTTGGAAGACCCAGTACTTC. Translated, it gives CASSQEGPAWKTQYF.